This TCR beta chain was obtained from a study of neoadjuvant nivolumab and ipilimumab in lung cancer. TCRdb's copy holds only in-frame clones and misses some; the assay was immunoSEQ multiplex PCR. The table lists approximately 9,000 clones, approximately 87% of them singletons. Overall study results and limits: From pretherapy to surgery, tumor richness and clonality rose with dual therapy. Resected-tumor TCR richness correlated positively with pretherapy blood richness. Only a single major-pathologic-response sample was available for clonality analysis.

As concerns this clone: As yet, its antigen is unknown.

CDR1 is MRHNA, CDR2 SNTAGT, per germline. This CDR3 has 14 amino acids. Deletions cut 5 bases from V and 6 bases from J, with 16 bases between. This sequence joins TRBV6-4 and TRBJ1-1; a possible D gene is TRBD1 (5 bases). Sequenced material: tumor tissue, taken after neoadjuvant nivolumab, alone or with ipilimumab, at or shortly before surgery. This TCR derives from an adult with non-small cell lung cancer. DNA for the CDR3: TGTGCCAGCAGTCCCAGGGCGGGGTACGCTGAAGCTTTCTTT. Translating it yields CASSPRAGYAEAFF.